The 13 T cell receptor beta chains in this list originate from one sample, sequenced in a study of cytomegalovirus exposure and HLA in healthy donors. The PCR had 60 Vbeta and 13 Jbeta primers. Assay used: immunoSEQ multiplex PCR; TCRdb lists only in-frame clones, some missing. Of fewer than 100,000 clones in the sample, approximately 75% were seen once. Sequencing was performed on PBMCs. The receptors shown here come from a woman aged 40 to 50 in good health and CMV-seronegative.

The gene calls are TRBV13 and TRBJ2-2; 7 nucleotides agree with TRBD1. J was trimmed by 5 bases and V by 6 bases; bases with no gene match: 6. This CDR3 has 14 amino acids. Germline V lookup: CDR1 PRHDT, CDR2 FYEKMQ (reference sequence). The CDR3 protein is CASRPQGVTGELFF. In DNA form, the CDR3 reads TGTGCCAGCAGACCGCAGGGGGTAACCGGGGAGCTGTTTTTT.

This chain uses TRBV7-2 with TRBJ2-7; D perhaps matches TRBD1 (6 bases). The V gene lost 5 bases and the J gene lost 3 bases, with 14 bases spanning the gap. Germline CDR1 and CDR2: SGHTA and FQGNSA. This CDR3 is 14 amino acids long. CDR3 sequence reads: CASSDGQRIYEQYF. DNA of the CDR3: TGTGCCAGCAGCGACGGACAGAGAATCTACGAGCAGTACTTC.

The chain uses TRBV10-3 and TRBJ2-7; 9 bases are a match to TRBD1. Germline CDR1 ENHRY, CDR2 SYGVKD. Losses at the gene ends were 3 bases for V and 6 bases for J; bases not matched to a gene: 9. This CDR3 has 15 residues. The CDR3 reads CAISDTGTGSGEQYF. CDR3 nucleotide sequence: TGTGCCATCAGTGACACCGGGACAGGGTCCGGCGAGCAGTACTTC.

This clone turned up a few times. The J gene is TRBJ1-2, the V gene TRBV6-5; possible D gene TRBD1, 6 bases. Trimming took off 6 bases at V and 6 bases at J, with 17 bases between the two ends. There are 14 residues in the CDR3. From germline, CDR1 is MNHEY and CDR2 SVGAGI. CDR3 DNA: TGTGCCAGCAGCCAACAAGGGGGGGCTGATGGCTACACCTTC. It encodes CASSQQGGADGYTF.

Details on this clone: Other nucleotide sequences in the sample specify the same CDR3. This rearrangement joins TRBV4-1 to TRBJ2-5; tentatively, D is TRBD1 (6 bases). This CDR3 is built from 15 residues. The V gene lost 3 bases and the J gene lost 2 bases, with 13 bases spanning the gap. Germline loops: CDR1 MGHRA, CDR2 YSYEKL. The DNA of the CDR3 is TGCGCCAGCAGCCATCGACAGGACCAGCAAGAGACCCAGTACTTC. Its translation: CASSHRQDQQETQYF.

This clone appeared many times. The chain is built from TRBV30 and TRBJ1-2, with D uncertain. V lost 1 base and J 5 bases, leaving 5 bases between the germline ends. This CDR3 spans 11 amino acids. Germline lookup yields CDR1 GTSNPN and CDR2 SVGIG (reference sequence). CDR3 sequence (DNA): TGTGCCTGGAGTGGGACTTATGGCTACACCTTC. Translating it yields CAWSGTYGYTF.

The rearrangement uses TRBV7-9 and TRBJ2-7, with 7 nucleotides matching TRBD2. There are 17 residues in the CDR3. CDR1 is SEHNR and CDR2 is FQNEAQ in the germline V gene (reference sequence). J was trimmed by 1 base and V by 7 bases; bases with no gene match: 16. CDR3 amino acids: CASTDWREWSGSYEQYF. CDR3 DNA sequence: TGTGCCAGCACCGACTGGCGGGAGTGGAGTGGGTCCTACGAGCAGTACTTC.

In this sample, this clone turned up a few times. This sequence joins TRBV4-1 and TRBJ1-1; 10 nucleotides agree with TRBD1. V was clipped by 1 base and J by 3 bases; unmatched bases: 2. Germline assignment: CDR1 MGHRA and CDR2 YSYEKL. The CDR3 sequence is 15 residues long. The DNA of the CDR3 is TGCGCCAGCAGCCAAGGGGACAGGGGTTACACTGAAGCTTTCTTT. Translated, it gives CASSQGDRGYTEAFF.

This clone is a singleton in its sample. The DNA of the CDR3 is TGTGCCAGTAGTTGGACAGATAGCAATCAGCCCCAGCATTTT. Protein: CASSWTDSNQPQHF. The gene calls are TRBV19 and TRBJ1-5; possible D gene TRBD1, 6 bases. The germline V and J ends were trimmed by 5 bases and 0 bases, with 8 bases remaining between them. Germline-derived CDR1 and CDR2 are LNHDA and SQIVND (reference sequence). The CDR3 runs 14 residues.

This clone came up many times. The chain joins TRBV11-3 to TRBJ2-3; 10 bases match TRBD2. The CDR3 runs to 18 residues. The germline V gene encodes CDR1 SGHNT and CDR2 YENEEA. Trimming cost V 2 bases and J 2 bases; bases outside gene matches: 10. The CDR3 loop is CASSLSPGSGGVTDTQYF. The CDR3 bases are TGTGCCAGCAGCTTAAGCCCGGGGAGCGGGGGGGTCACAGATACGCAGTATTTT.

This chain uses TRBV18 with TRBJ2-7; 10 bases match TRBD1. Germline lookup yields CDR1 KGHSH and CDR2 LQKENI. V lost 3 bases to trimming and J lost 1 base; unmatched junction nucleotides: 6. The CDR3 totals 16 residues. The CDR3 reads CASSPGQGVLSYEQYF. CDR3 nucleotides: TGTGCCAGCTCACCCGGACAGGGGGTATTATCCTACGAGCAGTACTTC.

The chain links TRBV18 to TRBJ2-3; D is undetermined. Trimming removed 2 bases from V and 2 bases from J, with 8 bases in between. This CDR3 is built from 14 residues. Germline values: CDR1 KGHSH, CDR2 LQKENI. As DNA, the CDR3 is TGTGCCAGCTCACCAGTCAGGCCCACAGATACGCAGTATTTT. Protein sequence: CASSPVRPTDTQYF.

V usage is TRBV30 and J usage is TRBJ2-1; TRBD2 is a possible D gene (5 bases). Trimming removed 0 bases from V and 6 bases from J, with 9 bases in between. The germline gives CDR1 GTSNPN, CDR2 SVGIG (reference sequence). The CDR3 consists of 13 residues. The CDR3 loop is CAWSVLGLNEQFF. The CDR3 DNA follows: TGTGCCTGGAGTGTACTAGGTCTCAATGAGCAGTTCTTC.